Below, 28 T cell receptor beta chains from the same sample are listed, as sequenced in a study of blood T cell repertoires in COVID-19. Libraries were prepared by immunoSEQ multiplex PCR; TCRdb keeps only in-frame clonotypes and omits some of them. The table has about 330,000 clones, roughly 90% seen once; the top ten hold roughly 6.5%. What was sequenced was peripheral blood. The receptors stem from a man between 18 and 35 years old who had recovered from COVID-19.

The chain couples TRBV3-1 (or the pseudogene TRBV3-2) to TRBJ2-3, with 10 bases that match TRBD1. The germline gives CDR1 LGHDT, CDR2 YNNKEL (reference sequence). This CDR3 contains 16 residues. The V segment lost 6 bases and the J segment 3 bases; nucleotides outside the gene matches: 9. The CDR3: CASSSDRGQRTDTQYF. DNA for the CDR3: TGTGCCAGCAGTTCAGACAGGGGGCAGCGGACAGATACGCAGTATTTT.

The V and J genes are TRBV27 and TRBJ2-7, with 8 bases identical to TRBD1. The germline V gene encodes CDR1 MNHEY and CDR2 SMNVEV (reference sequence). The CDR3 sequence is 14 residues long. The trim removed 5 bases at V and 2 bases at J, leaving 5 bases unmatched. CDR3 bases: TGTGCCAGCAGTCTGGACAGGGCTGCCTACGAGCAGTACTTC. This gives the protein CASSLDRAAYEQYF.

The gene calls are TRBV5-1 and TRBJ1-1; D unresolved. The CDR3 spans 13 residues. From germline, CDR1 is SGHRS and CDR2 YFSETQ. Trimming took 4 bases from V and 1 from J, leaving 8 bases between them. CDR3 sequence reads: CASSGGKNTEAFF. The CDR3 DNA sequence: TGCGCCAGCAGCGGCGGTAAGAACACTGAAGCTTTCTTT.

J is TRBJ1-3 and V is TRBV5-1; D may be TRBD1 (6 bases). CDR3 length: 16 amino acids. V lost 4 bases to trimming and J lost 0 bases, with 14 bases between them. Germline V gene data show CDR1 as SGHRS and CDR2 as YFSETQ. Written as DNA, the CDR3 is TGCGCCAGCAGCGAAGACAGGCCTGACTCTGGAAACACCATATATTTT. This codes for CASSEDRPDSGNTIYF.

CDR3 nucleotide sequence: TGCGCCAGCAGCTTGGTGCTAGTAACAGATACGCAGTATTTT. This gives the protein CASSLVLVTDTQYF. The gene calls are TRBV5-1 and TRBJ2-3; D is unresolved. From germline, CDR1 is SGHRS and CDR2 YFSETQ. The V end was cut by 0 bases, the J end by 3 bases, with 8 bases between. The CDR3 covers 14 residues.

The chain combines TRBV7-2 with TRBJ2-3; 7 bases align to TRBD2. With 5 bases clipped from V and 6 bases from J, the junction kept 17 bases outside the gene matches. CDR1 and CDR2 from the germline V gene are SGHTA and FQGNSA. This CDR3 has 17 residues. CDR3 sequence (DNA): TGTGCCAGCAGCCCCGACCCCCGGGGCGGGGGATCGGATACGCAGTATTTT. This gives the protein CASSPDPRGGGSDTQYF. Full variable domain (rest looked up from reference TRBV7-2 and TRBJ2-3): GAGVSQSPSNKVTEKGKDVELRCDPISGHTALYWYRQSLGQGLEFLIYFQGNSAPDKSGLPSDRFSAERTGGSVSTLTIQRTQQEDSAVYLCASSPDPRGGGSDTQYFGPGTRLTVL.

The V and J genes are TRBV5-1 and TRBJ2-1; possible D gene TRBD1, 5 bases. Trimming removed 1 base at V and 1 base at J, with 12 bases between. Germline-derived CDR1 and CDR2 are SGHRS and YFSETQ. CDR3 length: 16 amino acids. The CDR3 spells CASSLLGDGSYNEQFF. The CDR3 DNA sequence: TGCGCCAGCAGCTTGTTAGGGGATGGATCCTACAATGAGCAGTTCTTC.

V is TRBV6-5 and J is TRBJ1-4; D gene unclear. This CDR3 region has 15 residues. Germline CDR1 and CDR2: MNHEY and SVGAGI. The V gene lost 7 bases and the J gene lost 7 bases, with 19 bases spanning the gap. CDR3 coding DNA: TGTGCCAGCACCCCACGGGGAGGGTCCGGTGAAAAACTGTTTTTT. Protein: CASTPRGGSGEKLFF.

The CDR3 nucleotides read TGTGCCAGCAGAGCCAGGACAGACCCCCAAGAGACCCAGTACTTC. Translation gives CASRARTDPQETQYF. V gene TRBV2 combines with J gene TRBJ2-5, with D possibly matching TRBD1 (6 bases). This CDR3 spans 15 amino acids. V was clipped by 6 bases and J by 1 base, with 15 bases between them. CDR1 and CDR2 (germline): SNHLY, FYNNEI.

The rearrangement joins TRBV2 to TRBJ2-3; TRBD2 matches at 9 bases. Germline V gene lookup returns CDR1 SNHLY and CDR2 FYNNEI. The length of the CDR3 is 17 residues. V dropped 5 bases and J dropped 4; count of bases not matched to a gene: 13. For the CDR3, the DNA is TGTGCCAGCAGTTCTGGCTGGCTAGCGGGATCCCCAGATACGCAGTATTTT. Translating gives CASSSGWLAGSPDTQYF.

The chain combines TRBV18 with TRBJ2-2; possible D gene TRBD1, 6 bases. The V gene's germline CDR1 is KGHSH and CDR2 LQKENI. V was shortened by 6 bases and J by 1 base, with 12 bases between the two germline ends. The CDR3 spans 15 residues. The CDR3 loop reads CASSPGHGNTGELFF. CDR3 DNA: TGTGCCAGCTCGCCGGGACACGGGAACACCGGGGAGCTGTTTTTT.

The CDR3 sequence is CASGGGNDEKLFF. The CDR3 region has the DNA TGTGCCAGTGGCGGGGGAAACGATGAAAAACTGTTTTTT. The rearrangement uses TRBV19 and TRBJ1-4; D might be TRBD1 (5 bases). CDR3 length equals 13 residues. Trimming stripped 8 bases from V and 6 bases from J, with 13 bases between. CDR1 is LNHDA and CDR2 is SQIVND in the germline V gene (reference sequence).

V gene TRBV6-6 combines with J gene TRBJ2-3; 12 bases line up with TRBD2. Germline assignment: CDR1 MNHNY and CDR2 SVGAGI (reference sequence). Trimming cost V 5 bases and J 6 bases; bases outside gene matches: 21. CDR3 length equals 20 residues. CDR3 residues: CASSPRLAGASGPTHDTQYF. The CDR3 region has the DNA TGTGCCAGCAGTCCCCGACTAGCGGGGGCTTCGGGACCCACACACGATACGCAGTATTTT.

This clone has just one count. The rearrangement uses TRBV3-1 (or the pseudogene TRBV3-2) and TRBJ1-1; the D gene is possibly TRBD1 (6 bases). V gave up 6 bases and J gave up 1 base, with 9 bases separating them. CDR1 and CDR2 (germline): LGHDT, YNNKEL (reference sequence). CDR3 length equals 13 residues. The CDR3 protein is CASSPQGNTEAFF. The CDR3 DNA reads TGTGCCAGCAGTCCACAGGGGAACACTGAAGCTTTCTTT.

This chain links TRBV6-6 with TRBJ2-3; unclear D gene. Trimming stripped 8 bases from V and 3 bases from J, with 6 bases between. The CDR3 is made up of 11 amino acids. Germline V gives CDR1 MNHNY, CDR2 SVGAGI (reference sequence). CDR3 DNA: TGTGCCAGCCGCGGAACAGATACGCAGTATTTT. Its protein is CASRGTDTQYF.

About this clone: At the DNA level, this CDR3 is encoded by other sequences in the same sample as well. The chain joins TRBV3-1 (or the pseudogene TRBV3-2) to TRBJ2-3; tentatively, D is TRBD1 (6 bases). This CDR3 has 15 residues. V lost 1 base, J lost 3 bases, and 11 bases lay in between. Germline V lookup: CDR1 LGHDT, CDR2 YNNKEL (reference sequence). The CDR3 DNA reads as TGTGCCAGCAGCCAAGGGCAGGGGCAGACAGATACGCAGTATTTT. This gives the protein CASSQGQGQTDTQYF.

The rearrangement uses TRBV25-1 and TRBJ1-1, with a possible D match to TRBD1 (6 bases). V was cut by 6 bases and J by 4 bases, with 15 bases left in between. CDR1 and CDR2 from the germline V gene are MGHDK and SYGVNS. This CDR3 contains 14 residues. The CDR3 DNA reads as TGTGCCAGCAGGGACGGGGGGCTCGGCACTGAAGCTTTCTTT. Protein: CASRDGGLGTEAFF.

This rearrangement joins TRBV10-3 to TRBJ1-1; tentatively, D is TRBD1 (5 bases). This CDR3 contains 14 residues. Trimming removed 2 bases at V and 1 base at J, with 8 bases between. Germline-derived CDR1 and CDR2 are ENHRY and SYGVKD. The CDR3 coding sequence is TGTGCCATCAGTGAGGCAGGGCGGAACACTGAAGCTTTCTTT. Its translation is CAISEAGRNTEAFF.

V usage is TRBV2 and J usage is TRBJ2-5, with D perhaps TRBD2 (6 bases). CDR1 and CDR2 from the germline V gene are SNHLY and FYNNEI. V gave up 4 bases and J gave up 9 bases, with 18 bases separating them. The CDR3 is made up of 14 amino acids. Written as DNA, the CDR3 is TGTGCCAGCAGTGCCACTAGCTCCGATGTGGCCCAGTACTTC. Translating it yields CASSATSSDVAQYF.

The chain has TRBV18 and TRBJ2-2, with 7 positions matching TRBD1. Germline V gene data show CDR1 as KGHSH and CDR2 as LQKENI. The CDR3 spans 16 residues. With 3 bases clipped from V and 4 bases from J, the junction kept 8 bases outside the gene matches. The CDR3 sequence: CASSPRGIRGTGELFF. The CDR3, as DNA: TGTGCCAGCTCACCCAGGGGGATTCGTGGCACCGGGGAGCTGTTTTTT. Full variable domain (outside the CDR3, taken from reference TRBV18 and TRBJ2-2): NAGVMQNPRHLVRRRGQEARLRCSPMKGHSHVYWYRQLPEEGLKFMVYLQKENIIDESGMPKERFSAEFPKEGPSILRIQQVVRGDSAAYFCASSPRGIRGTGELFFGEGSRLTVL.

The V call is TRBV2, the J call TRBJ1-1; 10 nucleotides line up with TRBD1. Germline V gives CDR1 SNHLY, CDR2 FYNNEI. The CDR3 runs to 15 residues. V lost 5 bases, J lost 0 bases, and 3 bases stayed unmatched. CDR3 residues: CASSRTGGMNTEAFF. In DNA, the CDR3 is TGTGCCAGCAGTAGGACAGGGGGGATGAACACTGAAGCTTTCTTT.

J is TRBJ1-1 and V is TRBV5-1; TRBD1 is a possible D gene (6 bases). The germline gives CDR1 SGHRS, CDR2 YFSETQ. The CDR3 runs to 13 residues. V lost 5 bases and J 2 bases, leaving 10 bases between the germline ends. CDR3 sequence: CASRRTANTEAFF. In DNA form, the CDR3 reads TGCGCCAGCAGGCGGACAGCTAACACTGAAGCTTTCTTT.

V gene TRBV7-8 combines with J gene TRBJ2-7; 7 bases are shared with TRBD1. From germline, CDR1 is SGHVS and CDR2 FQNEAQ. V dropped 4 bases and J dropped 6; count of bases not matched to a gene: 3. This CDR3 is built from 12 residues. The CDR3 spells CASSSTGIEQYF. Written as DNA, the CDR3 is TGTGCCAGCAGCTCGACAGGGATCGAGCAGTACTTC.

The chain uses TRBV20-1 and TRBJ1-1; TRBD1 agrees at 7 bases. The CDR3 length is 13 residues. The germline CDR1 and CDR2 sequences are DFQATT and SNEGSKA (reference sequence). V was clipped by 3 bases and J by 5 bases; unmatched bases: 6. The CDR3 nucleotides read TGCAGTGCTAGTAGGTCAGGGGGGACTGAAGCTTTCTTT. The encoded protein is CSASRSGGTEAFF.

This chain uses TRBV4-1 with TRBJ2-4, with D perhaps TRBD2 (6 bases). With 4 bases removed from V and 5 bases from J, the gap between germline ends came to 21 bases. This CDR3 comprises 17 residues. CDR1 is MGHRA and CDR2 is YSYEKL in the germline V gene. The CDR3 reads CASSLYRGLSSQNIQYF. The DNA of the CDR3 is TGCGCCAGCAGCCTATATAGGGGACTCAGCTCCCAAAACATTCAGTACTTC.

This clone was observed once. The chain carries TRBV10-3 and TRBJ1-1; TRBD1 might be the D (6 bases). V lost 6 bases to trimming and J lost 7 bases, with 12 bases between them. Germline V gives CDR1 ENHRY, CDR2 SYGVKD. This CDR3 is built from 12 residues. The CDR3 sequence is CAISFDRIEAFF. As DNA, the CDR3 is TGTGCCATCAGCTTCGACAGGATTGAAGCTTTCTTT.

The V call is TRBV6-1, the J call TRBJ1-1; D unresolved. Trimming removed 2 bases from V and 1 base from J, with 11 bases in between. The CDR3 length is 15 residues. Germline-derived CDR1 and CDR2 are MNHNS and SASEGT. The CDR3 reads CASSEPGKENTEAFF. The DNA for the CDR3 is TGTGCCAGCAGTGAACCCGGGAAAGAGAACACTGAAGCTTTCTTT.

The gene calls are TRBV30 and TRBJ2-7; maybe TRBD1 (5 bases). Germline V gene lookup returns CDR1 GTSNPN and CDR2 SVGIG (reference sequence). This CDR3 spans 13 amino acids. Trimming shortened V by 0 bases and J by 2 bases, and 8 bases separated the two germline ends. CDR3 DNA: TGTGCCTGGAGTGTAGGGGCGCCCTACGAGCAGTACTTC. Protein product: CAWSVGAPYEQYF.